These 2 T cell receptor beta chains share one sample of origin, sequenced in a study of CD8 T cells in ankylosing spondylitis. Via MiXCR, TCRdb re-called the 5' RACE reads, giving one row per CDR3 protein. The sample carries 190,000 or so distinct CDR3 sequences, 9.5% to 15% recorded once. Sequencing was done on a sample of blood, either unsorted or a sorted T cell fraction (not recorded which). These receptors all come from a male donor with ankylosing spondylitis or in good health (not recorded which).

The V and J genes are TRBV6-5 and TRBJ2-7, with D uncertain. CDR3 size: 18 residues. The germline V gene encodes CDR1 MNHEY and CDR2 SVGAGI. V was cut by 0 bases and J by 0 bases, with 18 bases left in between. The CDR3 protein is CASSYSSITSLSSYEQYF. In DNA, the CDR3 is TGTGCCAGCAGTTACTCGTCCATCACCTCCTTAAGCTCCTACGAGCAGTACTTC.

This clonotype was seen ten or more times. The chain is built from TRBV12-3 or TRBV12-4 and TRBJ1-1, with 7 bases lining up with TRBD1. Trimming took 7 bases from V and 4 from J; bases not matched to a gene: 6. CDR3 length equals 13 residues. CDR3 DNA sequence: TGTGCCAGCAAACTGACAGGGCGCACTGAAGCTTTCTTT. It yields the protein CASKLTGRTEAFF.